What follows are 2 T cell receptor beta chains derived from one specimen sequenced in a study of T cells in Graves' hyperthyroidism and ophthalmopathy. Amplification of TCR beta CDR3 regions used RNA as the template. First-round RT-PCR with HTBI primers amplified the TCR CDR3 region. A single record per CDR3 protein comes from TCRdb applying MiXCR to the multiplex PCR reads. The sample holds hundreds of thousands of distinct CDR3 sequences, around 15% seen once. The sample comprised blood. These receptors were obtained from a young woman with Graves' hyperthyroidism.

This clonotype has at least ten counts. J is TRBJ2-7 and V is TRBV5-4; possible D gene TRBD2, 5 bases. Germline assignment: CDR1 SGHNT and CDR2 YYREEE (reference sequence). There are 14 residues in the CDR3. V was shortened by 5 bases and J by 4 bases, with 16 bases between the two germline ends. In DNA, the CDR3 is TGTGCCAGCAGGACGGCGAGGGATTCGTACGAGCAGTACTTC. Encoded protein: CASRTARDSYEQYF.

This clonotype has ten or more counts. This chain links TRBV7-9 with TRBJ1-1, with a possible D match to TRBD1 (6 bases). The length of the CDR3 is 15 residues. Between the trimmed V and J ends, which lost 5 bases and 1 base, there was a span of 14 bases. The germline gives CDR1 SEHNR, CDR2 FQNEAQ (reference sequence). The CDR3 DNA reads TGTGCCAGCAGCCCACAGGGTAACTCGAACACTGAAGCTTTCTTT. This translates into CASSPQGNSNTEAFF.